The TCR beta chain described here comes from a study of blood T cell repertoires in COVID-19. The repertoire was sequenced with immunoSEQ multiplex PCR; TCRdb's copy has only in-frame clones and lacks some. The sample shows more than 350,000 clones, roughly 90% of them seen only once. The V gene's germline CDR1 is LNHDA and CDR2 SQIVND (reference sequence). This CDR3 spans 14 amino acids. V lost 7 bases and J 5 bases, leaving 17 bases between the germline ends. Seattle patients were enrolled during active infection and followed longitudinally. The V gene is TRBV19, the J gene TRBJ1-2; D perhaps matches TRBD1 (6 bases). The clonotype comes from a woman in her twenties or thirties with COVID-19, enrolled during active disease. The sample taken for sequencing was peripheral blood. The CDR3 loop reads CASNPDRSRYGYTF. Here the CDR3 DNA reads TGTGCCAGTAATCCAGACAGGTCCCGTTATGGCTACACCTTC. The full variable domain, its missing parts supplied by reference TRBV19 and TRBJ1-2, is DGGITQSPKYLFRKEGQNVTLSCEQNLNHDAMYWYRQDPGQGLRLIYYSQIVNDFQKGDIAEGYSVSREKKESFPLTVTSAQKNPTAFYLCASNPDRSRYGYTFGSGTRLTVV.